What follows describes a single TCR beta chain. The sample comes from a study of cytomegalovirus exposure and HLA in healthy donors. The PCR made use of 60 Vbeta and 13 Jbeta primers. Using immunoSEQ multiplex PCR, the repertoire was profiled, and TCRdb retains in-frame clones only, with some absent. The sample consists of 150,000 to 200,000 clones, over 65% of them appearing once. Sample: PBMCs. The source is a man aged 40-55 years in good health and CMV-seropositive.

CDR3 sequence reads: CAISESPSGQETQYF. In nucleotides, the CDR3 is TGTGCCATCAGTGAGTCCCCATCAGGACAAGAGACCCAGTACTTC. The chain has TRBV10-3 and TRBJ2-5; D is undetermined. The CDR3 has 15 amino acids. V lost 0 bases and J lost 2, with 10 bases in between. Germline CDR1 reads ENHRY; CDR2 reads SYGVKD.